This is a list of T cell receptor beta chains from one sample in a study of control samples from healthy donors and cancer patients. Using immunoSEQ multiplex PCR, the repertoire was profiled, and TCRdb retains in-frame clones only, with some absent. The sample carries approximately 94,000 clones, 84% recorded once. What was sequenced was PBMCs. These receptors all come from a man aged 65 to 85 with lung cancer. Both conserved end residues are part of each CDR3. D genes are given only for firm matches.

v_call	j_call	d_call	cdr3_aa
TRBV9	TRBJ2-1	TRBD2	CASRAGGPYNEQFF
TRBV6-5	TRBJ1-2	TRBD1	CASSRPDREVFRYTF
TRBV7-6	TRBJ1-5	.	CASSLGEAWEPQHF
TRBV10-1	TRBJ1-1	TRBD1	CASSESNRGFTEAFF
TRBV5-1	TRBJ2-1	TRBD1	CASSPTGGSRNEQFF
TRBV24-1	TRBJ2-5	TRBD2	CATSAPTSGMETQYF
TRBV9	TRBJ2-2	.	CASSVVSSNTGELFF
TRBV6-1	TRBJ1-1	.	CASSDRGQANTEAFF
TRBV20-1	TRBJ1-1	.	CSASLQPNTEAFF
TRBV4-2	TRBJ2-7	.	CASSQDLAEGYEQYF
TRBV6-5	TRBJ2-1	TRBD2	CASRKRGGSDEQFF
TRBV6-5	TRBJ2-7	.	CASSYGGPSYEQYF
TRBV18	TRBJ2-1	TRBD2	CASSRSLSERGLYNEQFF
TRBV27	TRBJ1-5	.	CASSLSFVAGYSNQPQHF
TRBV10-3	TRBJ1-2	.	CAISGTPTDRSNYGYTF
TRBV7-3	TRBJ2-5	.	CASSLGAGATGETQYF
TRBV7-9	TRBJ2-3	.	CASSSRLEGTDTQYF
TRBV7-8	TRBJ2-1	TRBD2	CASSRTSGGYNEQFF
TRBV29-1	TRBJ1-6	TRBD1	CSAGQGADSPLHF
TRBV3-1/TRBV3-2	TRBJ1-2	.	CASSQDRGGRGGYTF
TRBV9	TRBJ1-3	.	CASSVVGRNSGNTIYF
TRBV6-6	TRBJ2-2	.	CACQGVTGELFF
TRBV18	TRBJ1-1	.	CASSPGLSATEAFF
TRBV24-1	TRBJ2-2	.	CATSDPSGVKTGELFF
TRBV14	TRBJ2-1	.	CASSQVRGHEQFF
TRBV6-1	TRBJ1-5	.	CASSDSGGNQPQHF
TRBV4-3	TRBJ1-1	.	CASSQDDQTADAFF
TRBV19	TRBJ2-3	.	CASSISGSTDTQYF
TRBV30	TRBJ2-1	TRBD2	CAWSVLAGVYNEQFF
TRBV6-2/TRBV6-3	TRBJ2-3	.	CASSYLARSDTQYF
TRBV2	TRBJ2-3	TRBD2	CASSEGLAGREDTQYF
TRBV15	TRBJ1-1	.	CATSTVNTEAFF
TRBV7-9	TRBJ2-7	.	CASSLLTGQYEQYF
TRBV30	TRBJ1-3	.	CAWSQSGNTIYF
TRBV5-6	TRBJ2-7	.	CASSVLGTKAYEQYF
TRBV4-1	TRBJ1-2	.	CASSETPGLVYGYTF
TRBV18	TRBJ2-3	.	CASSRVLGGKGTDTQYF
TRBV3-1/TRBV3-2	TRBJ1-5	.	CASSLRSSNQPQHF